This TCR beta chain stems from a study of Ad26.COV2.S vaccination and SARS-CoV-2 variants. Turning to the study itself: Enrollment placed the donor in the COV1001 Ad26.COV2.S trial arm. Study-wide findings and caveats: Post-vaccination spike-specific CD8+ and CD4+ T cell responses reportedly had substantial breadth. The analyses of TCR breadth and depth may have understated the size of total T cell responses. Vaccinees displayed broader spike-specific TCR repertoires than placebo recipients.

CDR3 length equals 13 residues. The V gene end was trimmed by 3 bases and the J gene end by 11 bases; junction bases not matched to a gene: 9. As to treatment: approximately 18 received Ad26.COV2.S at low or high dose, single or two shots; a few received placebo; per-sample allocation not given. Samples came from day 63 after the first vaccine or placebo injection. Comment on this clone: Its antigen is not identified.

The repertoire was sequenced with immunoSEQ multiplex PCR; TCRdb's copy has only in-frame clones and lacks some. This table has hundreds of thousands of clones, more than 75% appearing once. Sequenced material: peripheral blood, taken in a trial of Ad26.COV2.S vaccine versus placebo. The chain combines TRBV12-3 or TRBV12-4 with TRBJ1-2; 7 bases are a match to TRBD1. The sequence was obtained from a person between 18 and 60 years old who received the Ad26.COV2.S COVID-19 vaccine or a placebo. This CDR3 reads CASSFTRDRAYTF. CDR3 bases: TGTGCCAGCAGTTTTACCCGGGACAGAGCTTACACCTTC.